The sequence of this T cell receptor beta chain was determined in a study of beta chain features in type 1 diabetes. About the study: Sorted cells from all samples, numbering fewer than 120,000,000, were examined. Study-wide findings and caveats: Individuals with type 1 diabetes displayed fewer insertions and more deletions at VDJ junctions. Sequencing of cDNA might inflate the share of cells that strongly express TCR. Researchers report that Type 1 diabetes patients had moderately but significantly shorter TCRB CDR3s across all four CD4+ subsets.

The CDR3 totals 14 residues. Trimming removed 2 bases at V and 5 bases at J, with 10 bases between. Germline CDR1 LNHDA, CDR2 SQIVND (reference sequence). This clone showed up just a few times. The target antigen is unknown. The study reverse transcribed the entire isolated RNA, so it sequenced expressed TCRB transcripts. Generated by immunoSEQ multiplex PCR, the TCRdb table keeps only in-frame clones and is missing some. Of hundreds of thousands of clones in the sample, about 11% are singletons; the top ten hold more than 0.015%. This sequence originates from a man younger than 45 with type 1 diabetes. The J gene is TRBJ2-1, the V gene TRBV19; maybe TRBD2 (6 bases). The sequenced sample was naive CD4+ T cells from blood. CDR3 bases: TGTGCCAGTAGTATAAGGGAGGAAAACAATGAGCAGTTCTTC. Its translation: CASSIREENNEQFF.